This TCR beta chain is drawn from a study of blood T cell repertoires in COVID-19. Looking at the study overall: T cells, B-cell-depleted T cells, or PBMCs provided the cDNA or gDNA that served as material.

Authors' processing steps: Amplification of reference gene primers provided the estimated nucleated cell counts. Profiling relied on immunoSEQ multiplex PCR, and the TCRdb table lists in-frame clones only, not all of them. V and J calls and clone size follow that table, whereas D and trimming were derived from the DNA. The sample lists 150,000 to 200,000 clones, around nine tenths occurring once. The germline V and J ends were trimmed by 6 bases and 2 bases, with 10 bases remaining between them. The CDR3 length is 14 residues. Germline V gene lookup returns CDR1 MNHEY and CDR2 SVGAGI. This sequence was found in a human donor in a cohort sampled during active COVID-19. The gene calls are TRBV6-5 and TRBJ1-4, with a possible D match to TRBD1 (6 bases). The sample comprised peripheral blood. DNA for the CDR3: TGTGCCAGCAGCCCACAGGGTACTAATGAAAAACTGTTTTTT. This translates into CASSPQGTNEKLFF.